These 28 T cell receptor beta chains came from one sample sequenced in a study of blood T cell repertoires in COVID-19. The protocol was immunoSEQ multiplex PCR, while the TCRdb copy is restricted to in-frame clones and leaves out a portion. This table holds about 270,000 clones, around 81% found once. Material for sequencing was peripheral blood. Receptor source: a woman aged 45-59 years with active or convalescent COVID-19.

The J gene is TRBJ2-2, the V gene TRBV18, with TRBD2 matching over 8 bases. The CDR3 runs 14 residues. Germline CDR1 KGHSH, CDR2 LQKENI. V shed 3 bases and J 7 bases; nucleotides not matched to a gene: 4. The CDR3 region has the DNA TGTGCCAGCTCACCGAGCGGGAGTGACGGGGAGCTGTTTTTT. Amino acids: CASSPSGSDGELFF.

This sequence joins TRBV5-1 and TRBJ2-7; the match to TRBD1 covers 8 bases. The CDR3 length is 15 residues. J lost 4 bases, V lost 4 bases, and 10 bases had no gene match. Per the germline V gene, CDR1 is SGHRS and CDR2 is YFSETQ. The chain's CDR3 is CASSNPGQEGYEQYF. The CDR3 DNA is TGCGCCAGCAGCAACCCGGGACAGGAAGGATACGAGCAGTACTTC.

Only one count was recorded for this clone. The CDR3 sequence is CASQRGLAGGGNEQFF. In DNA, the CDR3 is TGTGCCAGCCAGCGCGGGCTAGCGGGAGGGGGAAATGAGCAGTTCTTC. V gene TRBV28 combines with J gene TRBJ2-1, with 12 bases matching TRBD2. V dropped 8 bases and J dropped 7; count of bases not matched to a gene: 12. CDR1 and CDR2 (germline): MDHEN, SYDVKM. This CDR3 has 16 residues.

The rearrangement uses TRBV28 and TRBJ1-1; D ambiguous. Trimming took 3 bases from V and 1 from J, leaving 9 bases between them. The CDR3 runs 14 residues. From germline, CDR1 is MDHEN and CDR2 SYDVKM. CDR3 protein: CASSLRRPNTEAFF. In nucleotides, the CDR3 is TGTGCCAGCAGTTTGCGGCGGCCGAACACTGAAGCTTTCTTT.

This chain connects TRBV2 to TRBJ1-1; 9 positions match TRBD1. The CDR3 sequence is 16 residues long. Germline CDR1 reads SNHLY; CDR2 reads FYNNEI. J was trimmed by 2 bases and V by 6 bases; bases with no gene match: 10. Here the CDR3 DNA reads TGTGCCAGCAGCCGCGACAGGGGGTTTTACAACACTGAAGCTTTCTTT. Encoded protein: CASSRDRGFYNTEAFF.

The chain links TRBV6-5 to TRBJ2-7, with TRBD2 identical over 15 bases. J was trimmed by 6 bases and V by 6 bases; bases with no gene match: 6. The germline gives CDR1 MNHEY, CDR2 SVGAGI. The CDR3 loop spans 15 amino acids. This CDR3 reads CASRRGLAGGREQYF. The DNA of the CDR3 is TGTGCCAGCAGACGGGGACTAGCGGGAGGCCGCGAGCAGTACTTC.

The rearrangement links TRBV28 to TRBJ2-7, with D possibly TRBD2 on 5 matching bases. This CDR3 has 15 amino acids. Germline values: CDR1 MDHEN, CDR2 SYDVKM. V was shortened by 7 bases and J by 2 bases, with 18 bases between the two germline ends. CDR3 loop: CASTQFSAGAYEQYF. Here the CDR3 DNA reads TGTGCCAGCACCCAATTTAGCGCTGGGGCCTACGAGCAGTACTTC.

The sample holds one count of this clone. The chain carries TRBV5-1 and TRBJ2-4; a weak D match, TRBD2 (6 bases). Deletions cut 0 bases from V and 0 bases from J, with 16 bases between. Germline values: CDR1 SGHRS, CDR2 YFSETQ. The CDR3 covers 18 residues. DNA of the CDR3: TGCGCCAGCAGCTTGGGGGAAGGCGGGATGATAGCCAAAAACATTCAGTACTTC. The encoded protein is CASSLGEGGMIAKNIQYF.

Concerning this clone: The same CDR3 also results from other DNA sequences found in this sample. V gene TRBV7-8 combines with J gene TRBJ1-5; the match to TRBD1 covers 9 bases. From germline, CDR1 is SGHVS and CDR2 FQNEAQ. The V gene end was trimmed by 5 bases and the J gene end by 4 bases; junction bases not matched to a gene: 3. The CDR3 totals 14 residues. The CDR3 DNA reads TGTGCCAGCAGCCCGGGACAGGGAAATCAGCCCCAGCATTTT. Its protein is CASSPGQGNQPQHF.

The V call is TRBV2, the J call TRBJ1-6; 9 positions agree with TRBD1. V lost 6 bases to trimming and J lost 9 bases; unmatched junction nucleotides: 9. This CDR3 comprises 15 residues. Germline loops: CDR1 SNHLY, CDR2 FYNNEI. In DNA, the CDR3 is TGTGCCAGCAGCCCGGGACAGGGAGAGTTTTCACCCCTCCACTTT. This encodes CASSPGQGEFSPLHF.

The rearrangement links TRBV10-1 to TRBJ2-7, with D possibly being TRBD1 (6 bases). The CDR3 is 18 residues long. CDR1 WNHNN and CDR2 SYGVQD come from the germline V gene (reference sequence). Trimming pared 0 bases from V and 1 base from J, leaving 19 bases between. The DNA for the CDR3 is TGCGCCAGCAGTGAGTCGGAATTACAGGGTACCACTTCCTACGAGCAGTACTTC. It encodes CASSESELQGTTSYEQYF.

The rearrangement links TRBV19 to TRBJ1-3, with D possibly being TRBD1 (5 bases). Trimming pared 6 bases from V and 4 bases from J, leaving 13 bases between. CDR3 size: 14 residues. The germline CDR1 and CDR2 sequences are LNHDA and SQIVND (reference sequence). CDR3 sequence (DNA): TGTGCCAGTAGCCTGCGGGACGGCGGAAACACCATATATTTT. Protein product: CASSLRDGGNTIYF. Looking up the rest from reference TRBV19 and TRBJ1-3 gives the full variable domain: DGGITQSPKYLFRKEGQNVTLSCEQNLNHDAMYWYRQDPGQGLRLIYYSQIVNDFQKGDIAEGYSVSREKKESFPLTVTSAQKNPTAFYLCASSLRDGGNTIYFGEGSWLTVV.

CDR3 sequence: CASSLQGSGANVLTF. CDR3 DNA: TGCGCCAGCAGCTTACAGGGCTCTGGGGCCAACGTCCTGACTTTC. The rearrangement links TRBV5-1 to TRBJ2-6; D may be TRBD1 (6 bases). CDR1 and CDR2 from the germline V gene are SGHRS and YFSETQ. CDR3 length: 15 amino acids. V lost 2 bases and J lost 0, with 6 bases in between. The full variable domain, in which reference TRBV5-1 and TRBJ2-6 provide the parts outside the CDR3, is KAGVTQTPRYLIKTRGQQVTLSCSPISGHRSVSWYQQTPGQGLQFLFEYFSETQRNKGNFPGRFSGRQFSNSRSEMNVSTLELGDSALYLCASSLQGSGANVLTFGAGSRLTVL.

The genes are TRBV4-2 and TRBJ2-3; D may be TRBD1 (6 bases). Germline assignment: CDR1 LGHNA and CDR2 YNFKEQ. CDR3 size: 16 residues. V was trimmed by 2 bases and J by 0 bases, leaving 12 bases between them. CDR3 residues: CASSQKTGPSTDTQYF. The CDR3 nucleotides read TGTGCCAGCAGCCAAAAGACAGGTCCTAGCACAGATACGCAGTATTTT.

The V and J genes are TRBV19 and TRBJ2-3, with 7 bases that match TRBD2. The CDR3 has 17 residues. The trim removed 8 bases at V and 0 bases at J, leaving 14 bases unmatched. The V gene's germline CDR1 is LNHDA and CDR2 SQIVND (reference sequence). The CDR3 region is CASPSLAEIRSTDTQYF. The CDR3 region has the DNA TGTGCCAGTCCTAGCCTAGCGGAGATTCGTAGCACAGATACGCAGTATTTT.

The chain has TRBV5-1 and TRBJ2-1, with 11 nucleotides matching TRBD2. The CDR3 has 16 residues. Germline V lookup: CDR1 SGHRS, CDR2 YFSETQ. Germline trimming cut 3 bases from V and 5 bases from J; bases unmatched to any gene: 7. The CDR3 spells CASSSLLAGADNEQFF. The CDR3 nucleotides are TGCGCCAGCAGCTCCCTACTAGCGGGAGCTGACAATGAGCAGTTCTTC.

The chain combines TRBV5-5 with TRBJ2-7; D not certain. There are 15 residues in the CDR3. Germline V CDR1 and CDR2: SGHKS, YYEKEE (reference sequence). V was pared by 0 bases and J by 5 bases, with 15 bases between. This CDR3 is CASSLEQVRFHEQYF. The CDR3, as DNA: TGTGCCAGCAGCTTGGAGCAGGTACGGTTTCACGAGCAGTACTTC. Full variable domain (rest looked up from reference TRBV5-5 and TRBJ2-7): DAGVTQSPTHLIKTRGQQVTLRCSPISGHKSVSWYQQVLGQGPQFIFQYYEKEERGRGNFPDRFSARQFPNYSSELNVNALLLGDSALYLCASSLEQVRFHEQYFGPGTRLTVT.

The chain joins TRBV11-3 to TRBJ2-2, with 10 positions matching TRBD2. With V trimmed by 5 bases and J by 4 bases, 7 bases remained unmatched. The CDR3 extends over 16 amino acids. Germline V gene sequence: CDR1 SGHNT, CDR2 YENEEA. CDR3 DNA: TGTGCCAGCAGCCCCGGGACTAGCGTCCTCACCGGGGAGCTGTTTTTT. It is translated as CASSPGTSVLTGELFF.

The chain couples TRBV28 to TRBJ2-7, with TRBD2 identical over 9 bases. V was pared by 6 bases and J by 5 bases, with 8 bases of the junction left unmatched. This CDR3 is 14 amino acids long. Germline V gene lookup returns CDR1 MDHEN and CDR2 SYDVKM. The CDR3 is CASSVAGDDDEQYF. CDR3 coding DNA: TGTGCCAGCAGCGTAGCGGGAGACGACGACGAGCAGTACTTC.

The genes are TRBV5-6 and TRBJ1-6, with TRBD1 matching over 7 bases. Germline V gives CDR1 SGHDT, CDR2 YYEEEE. The CDR3 runs 14 residues. The junction had 4 bases not matched to a gene; V was cut back by 1 base and J by 9 bases. The CDR3 sequence: CASSLTTGSSPLHF. The CDR3 coding sequence is TGTGCCAGCAGCTTGACGACAGGGTCTTCACCCCTCCACTTT.

The chain carries TRBV19 and TRBJ2-7; the match to TRBD1 covers 8 bases. The V and J ends lost 8 bases and 5 bases, in that order; junction bases with no gene match: 5. Germline V gene sequence: CDR1 LNHDA, CDR2 SQIVND (reference sequence). The CDR3 runs to 12 residues. The CDR3 loop reads CASSTGGNEQYF. The CDR3 nucleotides read TGTGCCAGTTCAACAGGGGGGAACGAGCAGTACTTC.

The chain carries TRBV7-3 and TRBJ2-7, with TRBD2 matching over 8 bases. Trimming removed 6 bases from V and 0 bases from J; junction bases left unmatched: 7. This CDR3 contains 15 residues. Germline values: CDR1 SGHTA, CDR2 FQGTGA. DNA of the CDR3: TGTGCCAGCAGTTCGTTAGCGGGAAGCTCCTACGAGCAGTACTTC. As protein: CASSSLAGSSYEQYF. Combining the CDR3 with reference TRBV7-3 and TRBJ2-7 gives the whole variable domain GAGVSQTPSNKVTEKGKYVELRCDPISGHTALYWYRQSLGQGPEFLIYFQGTGAADDSGLPNDRFFAVRPEGSVSTLKIQRTERGDSAVYLCASSSLAGSSYEQYFGPGTRLTVT.

The V call is TRBV19, the J call TRBJ1-5; possible D gene TRBD1, 5 bases. Germline values: CDR1 LNHDA, CDR2 SQIVND (reference sequence). CDR3 size: 15 residues. V was clipped by 3 bases and J by 3 bases, with 12 bases between them. The chain's CDR3 is CASSILDNPNQPQHF. In nucleotides, the CDR3 is TGTGCCAGTAGTATCCTGGACAACCCCAATCAGCCCCAGCATTTT. The full variable domain, rest sourced from reference TRBV19 and TRBJ1-5, is DGGITQSPKYLFRKEGQNVTLSCEQNLNHDAMYWYRQDPGQGLRLIYYSQIVNDFQKGDIAEGYSVSREKKESFPLTVTSAQKNPTAFYLCASSILDNPNQPQHFGDGTRLSIL.

The chain links TRBV6-2 or TRBV6-3 to TRBJ2-1, with TRBD2 matching 12 bases. V was pared by 6 bases and J by 6 bases, with 6 bases of the junction left unmatched. CDR1 and CDR2 from the germline V gene are MNHEY and SVGEGT. CDR3 length: 15 amino acids. The CDR3 region is CASSLTSGRGNEQFF. CDR3 DNA sequence: TGTGCCAGCAGCCTGACTAGCGGGAGAGGCAATGAGCAGTTCTTC.

The chain links TRBV19 to TRBJ2-7; a weak D match, TRBD1 (6 bases). The CDR3 runs to 15 residues. V was cut by 9 bases and J by 1 base, with 19 bases left in between. Germline V gene lookup returns CDR1 LNHDA and CDR2 SQIVND (reference sequence). The CDR3 sequence: CASRDTGSTSYEQYF. In DNA, the CDR3 is TGTGCCAGCCGGGACACAGGGAGTACGTCCTACGAGCAGTACTTC.

V gene TRBV15 combines with J gene TRBJ2-1; the match to TRBD1 covers 7 bases. The length of the CDR3 is 16 residues. Germline V gene sequence: CDR1 LNHNV, CDR2 YYDKDF (reference sequence). The V and J ends lost 3 bases and 9 bases, in that order; junction bases with no gene match: 14. The CDR3 sequence: CATSRWVGQLESEQFF. CDR3 in DNA: TGTGCCACCAGCAGGTGGGTGGGACAGTTGGAGAGTGAGCAGTTCTTC.

V gene TRBV3-1 (or the pseudogene TRBV3-2) combines with J gene TRBJ2-7, with unresolved D. Germline V gene data show CDR1 as LGHDT and CDR2 as YNNKEL (reference sequence). The CDR3 runs to 10 residues. The ends were cut back, 8 bases at V and 2 bases at J, with 4 bases in the middle. CDR3 sequence (DNA): TGTGCCAGCCTTACCTACGAGCAGTACTTC. Amino acid sequence: CASLTYEQYF.

This chain joins TRBV29-1 and TRBJ1-1; 7 bases map to TRBD1. Trimming removed 7 bases from V and 1 base from J; junction bases left unmatched: 15. The CDR3 is 16 amino acids. Germline V gene lookup returns CDR1 SQVTM and CDR2 ANQGSEA. This chain's CDR3 is CSAGTLQGLKNTEAFF. The CDR3, as DNA: TGCAGCGCTGGGACCTTACAGGGGCTAAAGAACACTGAAGCTTTCTTT.